Each of the 6 T cell receptor beta chains below was sequenced from the same sample in a study of T cells expressing NK-cell markers. TCRdb re-called the 5' RACE reads and catalogs CDR3 proteins one per entry, DNA excluded. The sample has 200,000 to 300,000 distinct CDR3 sequences. The sequenced sample was blood T cells: a sorted CD56 or NKG2C T cell subset, CD4+ or CD8+ T cells, or bulk PBMC T cells (not recorded which). All receptors derive from a young man in good health.

The chain's CDR3 is CASRAGLLQFF. The V gene is TRBV12-3 or TRBV12-4, the J gene TRBJ2-1; TCRdb outputs TRBD1, but without DNA this stays unchecked. The CDR3 spans 11 residues.

The chain employs TRBV12-3 or TRBV12-4 and TRBJ2-4; the D call of TRBD2 rests on TCRdb alone, since no DNA is present to check it. CDR3 length: 13 amino acids. The CDR3: CASRGLDPPIQYF.

This chain uses TRBV20-1 with TRBJ2-5; TCRdb selects TRBD2, and the lack of DNA leaves this call unchecked. The length of the CDR3 is 13 residues. CDR1 DFQATT and CDR2 SNEGSKA come from the germline V gene (reference sequence). The CDR3 protein is CSARVGAGETQYF.

V usage is TRBV20-1 and J usage is TRBJ1-1; TCRdb proposes TRBD1, but this gene call is untestable without DNA. Germline V gene data show CDR1 as DFQATT and CDR2 as SNEGSKA (reference sequence). The CDR3 runs to 13 residues. CDR3 sequence reads: CSARQKDRGAAFF.

The chain employs TRBV4-3 and TRBJ2-1; TCRdb picks TRBD1, but there is no DNA to check that call. Germline CDR1 reads LGHNA; CDR2 reads YSLEER. The CDR3 covers 15 residues. The CDR3 here is CASSQGGVDYNEQFF.

V is TRBV19 and J is TRBJ2-6; TCRdb's D gene call, TRBD1, goes unchecked for lack of DNA. The CDR3 length is 15 residues. In germline, CDR1 is LNHDA, CDR2 SQIVND (reference sequence). CDR3 amino acids: CASSITGTGANVLTF.